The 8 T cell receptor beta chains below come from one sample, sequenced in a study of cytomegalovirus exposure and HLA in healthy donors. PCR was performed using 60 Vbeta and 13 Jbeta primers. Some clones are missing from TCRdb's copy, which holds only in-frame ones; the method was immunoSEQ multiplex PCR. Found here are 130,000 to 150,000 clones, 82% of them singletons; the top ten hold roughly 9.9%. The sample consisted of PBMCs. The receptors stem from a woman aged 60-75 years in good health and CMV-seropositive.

CDR3 sequence (DNA): TGTGCCAGTAGTATTTCGTCGCCCCTTCAGGGAGGGGGATCGGAGACCCAGTACTTC. The encoded protein is CASSISSPLQGGGSETQYF. The V gene is TRBV19, the J gene TRBJ2-5, with D perhaps matching TRBD2 (7 bases). Germline V gene lookup returns CDR1 LNHDA and CDR2 SQIVND (reference sequence). The CDR3 length is 19 residues. Trimming removed 3 bases at V and 5 bases at J, with 28 bases between.

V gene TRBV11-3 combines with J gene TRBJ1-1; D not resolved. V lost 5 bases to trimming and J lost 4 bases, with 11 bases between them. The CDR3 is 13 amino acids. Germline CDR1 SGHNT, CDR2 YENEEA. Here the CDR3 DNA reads TGTGCCAGCAGCCAAAATCCGGGCACTGAAGCTTTCTTT. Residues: CASSQNPGTEAFF.

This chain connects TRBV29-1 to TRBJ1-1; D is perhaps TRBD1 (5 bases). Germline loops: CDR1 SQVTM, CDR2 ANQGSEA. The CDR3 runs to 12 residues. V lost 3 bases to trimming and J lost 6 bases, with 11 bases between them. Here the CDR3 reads CSVERQFPEAFF. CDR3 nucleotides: TGCAGCGTTGAGAGACAGTTCCCTGAAGCTTTCTTT.

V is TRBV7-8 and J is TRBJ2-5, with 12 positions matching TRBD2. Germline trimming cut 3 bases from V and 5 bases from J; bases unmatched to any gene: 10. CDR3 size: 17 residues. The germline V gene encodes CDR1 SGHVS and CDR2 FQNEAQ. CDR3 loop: CASSFASGRAWGETQYF. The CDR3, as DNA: TGTGCCAGCAGCTTTGCTAGCGGGAGGGCCTGGGGGGAGACCCAGTACTTC.

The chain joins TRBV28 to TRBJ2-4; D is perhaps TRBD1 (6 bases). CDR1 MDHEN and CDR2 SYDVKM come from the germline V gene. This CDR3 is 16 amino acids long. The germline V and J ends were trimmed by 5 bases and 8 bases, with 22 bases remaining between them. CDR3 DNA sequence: TGTGCCAGCAGTCTAAAGTGGGGACAAATCGGGGACATTCAGTACTTC. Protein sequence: CASSLKWGQIGDIQYF.

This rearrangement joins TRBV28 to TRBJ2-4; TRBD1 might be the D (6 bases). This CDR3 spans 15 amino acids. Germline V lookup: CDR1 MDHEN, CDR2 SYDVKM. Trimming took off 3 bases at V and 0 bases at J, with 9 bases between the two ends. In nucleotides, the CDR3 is TGTGCCAGCAGTTTCACAGGGTTAGCCAAAAACATTCAGTACTTC. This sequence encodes CASSFTGLAKNIQYF.

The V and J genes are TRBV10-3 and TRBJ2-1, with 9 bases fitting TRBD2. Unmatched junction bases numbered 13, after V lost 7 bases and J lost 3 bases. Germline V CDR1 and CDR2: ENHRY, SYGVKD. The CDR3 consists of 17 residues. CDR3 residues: CAIKGSGAGGSYNEQFF. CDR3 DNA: TGTGCCATCAAAGGAAGTGGAGCGGGGGGCAGCTACAATGAGCAGTTCTTC.

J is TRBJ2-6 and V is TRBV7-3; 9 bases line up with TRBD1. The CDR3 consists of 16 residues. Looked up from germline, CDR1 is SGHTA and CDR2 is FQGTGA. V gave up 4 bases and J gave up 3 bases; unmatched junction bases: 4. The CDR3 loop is CASSSQGAGGANVLTF. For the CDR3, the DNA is TGTGCCAGCAGCTCACAGGGGGCGGGTGGGGCCAACGTCCTGACTTTC.